The 30 T cell receptor beta chains reported below all come from one sample, sequenced in a study of early T cells in non-severe SARS-CoV-2 infection. TCRdb reprocessed the 5' RACE reads with MiXCR, giving one entry per CDR3 protein. In the table there are approximately 52,000 distinct CDR3 sequences, 8% to 8.5% of which are singletons. Material for sequencing was whole blood. The origin of the receptors is an adult who was a healthcare worker with PCR-confirmed SARS-CoV-2 infection or an uninfected control (not recorded which).

The chain couples TRBV7-3 to TRBJ1-5, with D possibly being TRBD1 (5 bases). CDR1 SGHTA and CDR2 FQGTGA come from the germline V gene. V dropped 6 bases and J dropped 7 bases, with 13 bases sitting between them. The CDR3 is made up of 13 amino acids. The CDR3 bases are TGTGCCAGCAGAGGGGTAGGGGAACAGCCCCAGCATTTT. It encodes CASRGVGEQPQHF.

J is TRBJ2-3 and V is TRBV7-8, with 13 positions matching TRBD2. Germline trimming cut 1 base from V and 1 base from J; bases unmatched to any gene: 11. Germline V gene data show CDR1 as SGHVS and CDR2 as FQNEAQ. The CDR3 has 20 residues. The CDR3 reads CASSLGARLAGGGGTDTQYF. The CDR3 nucleotides read TGTGCCAGCAGCTTAGGAGCGCGACTAGCGGGAGGCGGGGGCACAGATACGCAGTATTTT.

The sample holds many counts of this clonotype. This sequence joins TRBV7-9 and TRBJ2-2, with no clear D. Germline V lookup: CDR1 SEHNR, CDR2 FQNEAQ (reference sequence). The V gene lost 4 bases and the J gene lost 2 bases, with 11 bases spanning the gap. The CDR3 loop spans 15 amino acids. CDR3 DNA sequence: TGTGCCAGCAGCTCCTACGTGGCTAACACCGGGGAGCTGTTTTTT. Translated, it gives CASSSYVANTGELFF.

The gene calls are TRBV12-3 or TRBV12-4 and TRBJ2-7; no definite D call. The V gene lost 6 bases and the J gene lost 3 bases, with 12 bases spanning the gap. CDR3 length: 13 amino acids. The DNA of the CDR3 is TGTGCCAGCAGCCCCCCTTTCAGCTACGAGCAGTACTTC. The encoded protein is CASSPPFSYEQYF.

The chain employs TRBV24-1 and TRBJ2-7, with D perhaps matching TRBD1 or TRBD2 (7 bases each). Trimming cost V 4 bases and J 2 bases, with 17 bases left between them. This CDR3 is built from 16 residues. Germline assignment: CDR1 KGHDR and CDR2 SFDVKD. In nucleotides, the CDR3 is TGTGCCACCAGTGACCCCCAGGGGGGGCCAGCCTACGAGCAGTACTTC. Its protein product is CATSDPQGGPAYEQYF.

This chain joins TRBV6-5 and TRBJ2-1, with D maybe TRBD2 (6 bases). This CDR3 has 15 residues. Germline V gene sequence: CDR1 MNHEY, CDR2 SVGAGI. Trimming cost V 2 bases and J 4 bases, with 12 bases left between them. CDR3 amino acids: CASSYGGALYNEQFF. The CDR3 nucleotides are TGTGCCAGCAGTTACGGCGGGGCGCTTTACAATGAGCAGTTCTTC.

This clonotype was seen more than once but under ten times. This rearrangement joins TRBV7-9 to TRBJ1-5, with 10 bases matching TRBD1. V was pared by 4 bases and J by 7 bases, with 7 bases of the junction left unmatched. Germline CDR1 SEHNR, CDR2 FQNEAQ (reference sequence). This CDR3 region has 15 residues. The CDR3: CASSSTTGGDQPQHF. As DNA, the CDR3 is TGTGCCAGCAGCTCCACGACAGGGGGCGACCAGCCCCAGCATTTT. The complete variable domain, with remaining parts taken from reference TRBV7-9 and TRBJ1-5, reads DTGVSQNPRHKITKRGQNVTFRCDPISEHNRLYWYRQTLGQGPEFLTYFQNEAQLEKSRLLSDRFSAERPKGSFSTLEIQRTEQGDSAMYLCASSSTTGGDQPQHFGDGTRLSIL.

The gene calls are TRBV29-1 and TRBJ2-1; D is uncertain. The CDR3 runs to 13 residues. The V end lost 6 bases, the J end lost 0 bases, and 9 bases lay between the germline ends. Germline-derived CDR1 and CDR2 are SQVTM and ANQGSEA. The CDR3 protein is CSVAESSYNEQFF. The CDR3 DNA sequence: TGCAGCGTCGCCGAAAGCTCCTACAATGAGCAGTTCTTC.

This clonotype was counted ten times or more. This chain connects TRBV12-3 or TRBV12-4 to TRBJ2-7; D ambiguous. The CDR3 is 13 residues long. V lost 4 bases and J lost 6, with 13 bases in between. CDR3 residues: CASSSAVESEQYF. The CDR3 DNA is TGTGCCAGCAGTTCCGCTGTTGAGTCCGAGCAGTACTTC.

The V call is TRBV27, the J call TRBJ1-2; D might be TRBD1 (6 bases). Germline V CDR1 and CDR2: MNHEY, SMNVEV (reference sequence). V lost 5 bases and J 0 bases, leaving 16 bases between the germline ends. The CDR3 has 16 amino acids. The chain's CDR3 is CASSLTWTDPNYGYTF. The CDR3 DNA sequence: TGTGCCAGCAGTCTCACCTGGACAGACCCTAACTATGGCTACACCTTC.

The genes are TRBV11-3 and TRBJ2-1; no clear D. Germline V gene data show CDR1 as SGHNT and CDR2 as YENEEA. CDR3 length equals 15 residues. Trimming stripped 2 bases from V and 4 bases from J, with 12 bases between. The CDR3 spells CASSLPPPTYNEQFF. In DNA, the CDR3 is TGTGCCAGCAGCTTACCCCCGCCTACTTACAATGAGCAGTTCTTC.

This clonotype was counted between two and nine times. This chain joins TRBV5-5 and TRBJ2-4, with D perhaps TRBD1 (6 bases). Germline CDR1 SGHKS, CDR2 YYEKEE (reference sequence). The CDR3 is made up of 16 amino acids. Trimming pared 4 bases from V and 4 bases from J, leaving 18 bases between. CDR3 coding DNA: TGTGCCAGCAGCCAAGAGCCGGGACAATCAAAAAACATTCAGTACTTC. As protein: CASSQEPGQSKNIQYF.

The V call is TRBV3-1, the J call TRBJ2-2; 7 nucleotides match TRBD1. This CDR3 comprises 16 residues. Trimming took 4 bases from V and 6 from J; bases not matched to a gene: 11. Germline CDR1 is LGHDT and CDR2 is YNNKEL (reference sequence). The CDR3 nucleotides read TGTGCCAGCAGCCGACTCAGGAAGGGGGCGGCCGGGGAGCTGTTTTTT. It is translated as CASSRLRKGAAGELFF.

This clonotype was seen a handful of times. The chain has TRBV20-1 and TRBJ2-7; unclear D gene. The CDR3 sequence is 16 residues long. Germline loops: CDR1 DFQATT, CDR2 SNEGSKA (reference sequence). V gave up 3 bases and J gave up 0 bases, with 18 bases separating them. Here the CDR3 DNA reads TGCAGTGCTAGTCGTCCCACGCCACCTTACTCCTACGAGCAGTACTTC. Translation gives CSASRPTPPYSYEQYF.

This clonotype was recorded at least ten times. This sequence joins TRBV11-2 and TRBJ1-4; a weak D match, TRBD1 (6 bases). The V end was cut by 4 bases, the J end by 7 bases, with 10 bases between. Germline values: CDR1 SGHAT, CDR2 FQNNGV. This CDR3 is built from 13 residues. The CDR3 DNA follows: TGTGCCAGCAGCTCTGGGACATCTGAAAAACTGTTTTTT. It specifies CASSSGTSEKLFF.

This clonotype was observed a few times. The genes are TRBV5-1 and TRBJ2-7, with 8 bases aligning to TRBD1. Germline V gene lookup returns CDR1 SGHRS and CDR2 YFSETQ. The V segment lost 6 bases and the J segment 3 bases; nucleotides outside the gene matches: 8. This CDR3 has 14 amino acids. The CDR3 DNA is TGCGCCAGCAACCAACCGGGACAGGACTACGAGCAGTACTTC. This encodes CASNQPGQDYEQYF.

In this sample, this clonotype turned up a few times. The chain is built from TRBV28 and TRBJ2-5; a weak D match, TRBD1 (8 bases). The CDR3 spans 12 residues. CDR1 is MDHEN and CDR2 is SYDVKM in the germline V gene. The V end was cut by 6 bases, the J end by 6 bases, with 11 bases between. CDR3 amino acids: CASRQGGKTQYF. The CDR3, as DNA: TGTGCCAGCAGACAGGGGGGGAAGACCCAGTACTTC.

In this sample, this clonotype turned up many times. CDR3 sequence (DNA): TGTGCCAGCAGCCCTAGTCAGGGGCCTGCTAACTATGGCTACACCTTC. It codes for CASSPSQGPANYGYTF. This chain links TRBV7-9 with TRBJ1-2, with D possibly matching TRBD1 (6 bases). CDR1 and CDR2 (germline): SEHNR, FQNEAQ (reference sequence). The V end lost 5 bases, the J end lost 0 bases, and 16 bases lay between the germline ends. CDR3 length: 16 amino acids.

DNA for the CDR3: TGCGCCAGCACCGTTAATGGCACCGGGGAGCTGTTTTTT. Translating it yields CASTVNGTGELFF. This chain links TRBV23-1 with TRBJ2-2; D call uncertain. TRBV23-1 is classed as an ORF, of uncertain function. The V end lost 7 bases, the J end lost 4 bases, and 10 bases lay between the germline ends. CDR3 size: 13 residues.

This clonotype has a count of ten or more. The chain recombines TRBV4-1 with TRBJ1-1; the D gene is possibly TRBD1 (5 bases). Per the germline V gene, CDR1 is MGHRA and CDR2 is YSYEKL. The CDR3 loop spans 17 amino acids. V was trimmed by 2 bases and J by 0 bases, leaving 16 bases between them. For the CDR3, the DNA is TGCGCCAGCAGCCAATGGGCCTCCGGGACTGTGAACACTGAAGCTTTCTTT. Amino acids: CASSQWASGTVNTEAFF.

This clonotype has just a few counts. V and J are TRBV19 and TRBJ2-2; TRBD2 agrees at 10 bases. The CDR3 is made up of 14 amino acids. V lost 7 bases, J lost 7 bases, and 6 bases stayed unmatched. From germline, CDR1 is LNHDA and CDR2 SQIVND (reference sequence). The CDR3 sequence: CASTESGGDGELFF. The CDR3 nucleotides are TGTGCCAGTACAGAGAGCGGGGGGGACGGGGAGCTGTTTTTT. The whole variable domain, remainder taken from reference TRBV19 and TRBJ2-2, is DGGITQSPKYLFRKEGQNVTLSCEQNLNHDAMYWYRQDPGQGLRLIYYSQIVNDFQKGDIAEGYSVSREKKESFPLTVTSAQKNPTAFYLCASTESGGDGELFFGEGSRLTVL.

In this sample, this clonotype turned up many times. The chain employs TRBV7-2 and TRBJ2-7; TRBD1 or TRBD2 may be the D gene (5 bases each). CDR1 is SGHTA and CDR2 is FQGNSA in the germline V gene. The CDR3 runs 14 residues. V was shortened by 3 bases and J by 2 bases, with 11 bases between the two germline ends. The DNA of the CDR3 is TGTGCCAGCAGCTTCCGGGACGCGCCCTACGAGCAGTACTTC. Residues: CASSFRDAPYEQYF.

In its sample, this clonotype was seen many times. J is TRBJ2-1 and V is TRBV7-3; the D call may be TRBD1 or TRBD2 (5 bases each). From germline, CDR1 is SGHTA and CDR2 FQGTGA. This CDR3 is 14 amino acids long. V was clipped by 5 bases and J by 4 bases, with 12 bases between them. In DNA form, the CDR3 reads TGTGCCAGCAGCCCGGGACCCGAATACAATGAGCAGTTCTTC. It is translated as CASSPGPEYNEQFF.

This clonotype was counted at least ten times. This chain links TRBV28 with TRBJ1-1; the D gene is possibly TRBD1 (5 bases). The germline V and J ends were trimmed by 2 bases and 3 bases, with 10 bases remaining between them. Germline lookup yields CDR1 MDHEN and CDR2 SYDVKM. This CDR3 region has 14 residues. The CDR3 region is CASSLVGRDTEAFF. DNA for the CDR3: TGTGCCAGCAGTTTAGTGGGGCGCGACACTGAAGCTTTCTTT.

This clonotype has at least ten counts. V is TRBV18 and J is TRBJ1-4; 9 nucleotides agree with TRBD1. The CDR3 contains 16 residues. Germline CDR1 reads KGHSH; CDR2 reads LQKENI. J lost 1 base, V lost 3 bases, and 3 bases had no gene match. This CDR3 reads CASSPDRGQTNEKLFF. CDR3 nucleotides: TGTGCCAGCTCACCGGACAGGGGCCAAACTAATGAAAAACTGTTTTTT.

The V gene is TRBV6-1, the J gene TRBJ1-5; D gene uncertain. The CDR3 is 13 amino acids. Germline CDR1 reads MNHNS; CDR2 reads SASEGT. V was trimmed by 4 bases and J by 4 bases, leaving 8 bases between them. CDR3 protein: CASSAEANQPQHF. CDR3 sequence (DNA): TGTGCCAGCAGTGCCGAGGCTAATCAGCCCCAGCATTTT.

This clonotype occurred many times. The chain is built from TRBV20-1 and TRBJ1-2, with 8 bases matching TRBD1. Losses at the gene ends were 3 bases for V and 9 bases for J; bases not matched to a gene: 15. Germline V gene sequence: CDR1 DFQATT, CDR2 SNEGSKA (reference sequence). This CDR3 is 15 amino acids long. The CDR3 spells CSASGGGQGSFSYTF. The CDR3 DNA reads as TGCAGTGCTAGCGGTGGCGGACAGGGATCTTTTAGCTACACCTTC.

This clonotype was picked up many times. This chain links TRBV5-1 with TRBJ2-3, with 9 nucleotides matching TRBD2. Germline V gene sequence: CDR1 SGHRS, CDR2 YFSETQ. Trimming removed 3 bases from V and 2 bases from J; junction bases left unmatched: 7. The CDR3 has 16 residues. The CDR3 DNA reads TGCGCCAGCAGCTCAGGAGCGGGGGGCTTCACAGATACGCAGTATTTT. It translates to CASSSGAGGFTDTQYF. Using reference TRBV5-1 and TRBJ2-3 for the parts outside the CDR3, the full variable domain is KAGVTQTPRYLIKTRGQQVTLSCSPISGHRSVSWYQQTPGQGLQFLFEYFSETQRNKGNFPGRFSGRQFSNSRSEMNVSTLELGDSALYLCASSSGAGGFTDTQYFGPGTRLTVL.

This clonotype was found a few times. V gene TRBV11-2 combines with J gene TRBJ2-2; D is undetermined. The V end was cut by 3 bases, the J end by 10 bases, with 15 bases between. The CDR3 has 14 residues. From germline, CDR1 is SGHAT and CDR2 FQNNGV. CDR3 DNA sequence: TGTGCCAGCAGCTTGGGTCTCACCGGTCAGGAGCTGTTTTTT. Its translation: CASSLGLTGQELFF.

This clonotype came up a few times. Written as DNA, the CDR3 is TGTGCCAGCAGCCCATGGACGCAGGAGACCCAGTACTTC. It specifies CASSPWTQETQYF. V is TRBV6-5 and J is TRBJ2-5, with no clear D. Germline V gene sequence: CDR1 MNHEY, CDR2 SVGAGI. The CDR3 covers 13 residues. V dropped 6 bases and J dropped 5 bases, with 13 bases sitting between them.